This TCR beta chain was found in a study of blood T cell repertoires in COVID-19. In the authors' workflow: Reference gene primers were amplified, and this amplification served to estimate nucleated cell counts. TCRdb keeps only in-frame clones here, not all; method: immunoSEQ multiplex PCR. Clone size and V and J calls were adopted from that table, with D and trimming inferred from the DNA. The sample includes roughly 400,000 clones, 85% to 90% of them seen just once. The CDR3 totals 14 residues. With 6 bases removed from V and 6 bases from J, the gap between germline ends came to 17 bases. Germline CDR1 and CDR2: MNHEY and SVGAGI. In Cohort 3, a recovered donor had either two negative PCRs, clearance, or symptom resolution.

Material: PBMCs or T cells enriched from blood (not recorded which). This sequence was found in a woman between 45 and 60 years old who had recovered from COVID-19. The V gene is TRBV6-5, the J gene TRBJ1-2; D is undetermined. Here the CDR3 reads CASSRYPNSDGYTF. CDR3 in DNA: TGTGCCAGCAGCCGCTATCCGAATTCGGATGGCTACACCTTC.